This entry lists 23 T cell receptor beta chains sequenced from one sample in a study of CD8+ T cells in alopecia areata. The authors extracted RNA and reverse transcribed it into cDNA as the sequencing template. The repertoire was sequenced with immunoSEQ multiplex PCR; TCRdb's copy has only in-frame clones and lacks some. The sample holds over 150,000 clones, more than 50% seen once. Sequenced material: CD8+ T cells sorted from blood. Every receptor here comes from a human donor in good health.

The V call is TRBV4-1, the J call TRBJ1-1; no clear D gene. The CDR3 covers 14 residues. The ends were cut back, 0 bases at V and 11 bases at J, with 16 bases in the middle. Germline lookup yields CDR1 MGHRA and CDR2 YSYEKL. CDR3 in amino acids: CASSQEGSLFGAFF. The CDR3 nucleotides are TGCGCCAGCAGCCAAGAAGGATCGCTGTTCGGGGCTTTCTTT.

V and J are TRBV13 and TRBJ2-1, with a possible D match to TRBD2 (6 bases). Germline loops: CDR1 PRHDT, CDR2 FYEKMQ (reference sequence). This CDR3 spans 12 amino acids. Trimming removed 5 bases at V and 12 bases at J, with 14 bases between. The CDR3 DNA is TGTGCCAGCAGCCTGGACTACCAAGTGCAGTTCTTC. Protein sequence: CASSLDYQVQFF.

This clone was detected a few times. V gene TRBV4-1 combines with J gene TRBJ2-7, with 8 bases lining up with TRBD1. The CDR3 totals 15 residues. Germline CDR1 reads MGHRA; CDR2 reads YSYEKL. V dropped 3 bases and J dropped 4; count of bases not matched to a gene: 8. CDR3 amino acids: CASSHVTGAAYEQYF. The CDR3 nucleotides are TGCGCCAGCAGCCATGTGACAGGGGCTGCATACGAGCAGTACTTC.

The genes are TRBV6-6 and TRBJ1-5, with 8 positions matching TRBD1. CDR1 and CDR2 from the germline V gene are MNHNY and SVGAGI (reference sequence). The CDR3 has 14 residues. After removal of 2 bases from V and 7 bases from J, the junction contained 4 bases not matched to a gene. Written as DNA, the CDR3 is TGTGCCAGCAGTTACGGACAGGGACGGCAGCCCCAGCATTTT. Its translation: CASSYGQGRQPQHF.

This clone showed up just a few times. V and J are TRBV7-9 and TRBJ1-1; D not certain. Germline V CDR1 and CDR2: SEHNR, FQNEAQ (reference sequence). Deletions cut 6 bases from V and 8 bases from J, with 13 bases between. The CDR3 is 12 residues long. The CDR3 DNA sequence: TGTGCCAGCAGGTATAGTGCCCAGGAAGCTTTCTTT. It translates to CASRYSAQEAFF.

The table lists this clone with a few counts. The chain links TRBV29-1 to TRBJ1-2, with 11 bases identical to TRBD1. V was pared by 6 bases and J by 10 bases, with 4 bases of the junction left unmatched. The CDR3 has 11 residues. Per the germline V gene, CDR1 is SQVTM and CDR2 is ANQGSEA. This chain's CDR3 is CSVGTGGNYTF. The CDR3 nucleotides read TGCAGCGTCGGGACAGGGGGAAACTACACCTTC.

About this clone: The sample carries other DNA sequences with the same CDR3. CDR3 protein: CASSLGGEQFF. The CDR3 DNA reads TGTGCCAGCAGCTTGGGGGGTGAGCAGTTCTTC. V is TRBV5-4 and J is TRBJ2-1; no firm D call. Germline V gene lookup returns CDR1 SGHNT and CDR2 YYREEE (reference sequence). The CDR3 contains 11 residues. V gave up 0 bases and J gave up 9 bases, with 4 bases separating them.

This clone was seen just once. The V and J genes are TRBV9 and TRBJ2-1; TRBD2 might be the D (6 bases). Trimming left V 4 bases short and J 5 bases short, with 13 bases between. In germline, CDR1 is SGDLS, CDR2 YYNGEE. The CDR3 loop spans 14 amino acids. The CDR3 protein is CASSPRDGHNEQFF. The DNA for the CDR3 is TGTGCCAGCAGCCCGCGGGACGGACACAATGAGCAGTTCTTC.

In this sample, this clone turned up once. The chain is built from TRBV6-5 and TRBJ2-7, with D unclear. Trimming took off 6 bases at V and 2 bases at J, with 11 bases between the two ends. Germline CDR1 MNHEY, CDR2 SVGAGI. The CDR3 is 13 residues long. The CDR3: CASSVASPYEQYF. In nucleotides, the CDR3 is TGTGCCAGCAGCGTAGCTTCGCCCTACGAGCAGTACTTC.

This clone has just a few counts. V usage is TRBV19 and J usage is TRBJ2-1; a weak D match, TRBD2 (6 bases). Germline loops: CDR1 LNHDA, CDR2 SQIVND (reference sequence). V lost 7 bases and J lost 7, with 14 bases in between. The CDR3 totals 13 residues. CDR3 in amino acids: CASMLMGGNEQFF. The CDR3 coding sequence is TGTGCCAGTATGCTTATGGGAGGAAATGAGCAGTTCTTC. The whole variable domain, remainder taken from reference TRBV19 and TRBJ2-1, is DGGITQSPKYLFRKEGQNVTLSCEQNLNHDAMYWYRQDPGQGLRLIYYSQIVNDFQKGDIAEGYSVSREKKESFPLTVTSAQKNPTAFYLCASMLMGGNEQFFGPGTRLTVL.

This clone was recorded once. The V call is TRBV15, the J call TRBJ1-5; D gene ambiguous. The germline V and J ends were trimmed by 5 bases and 3 bases, with 11 bases remaining between them. Germline loops: CDR1 LNHNV, CDR2 YYDKDF (reference sequence). The CDR3 is 14 residues long. The CDR3 DNA is TGTGCCACCAGCCTCCGCGGAGACAATCAGCCCCAGCATTTT. Its translation is CATSLRGDNQPQHF.

This clone was observed a single time. The rearrangement joins TRBV29-1 to TRBJ2-1, with 10 bases that match TRBD1. The length of the CDR3 is 13 residues. V lost 4 bases, J lost 6 bases, and 3 bases stayed unmatched. Germline CDR1 reads SQVTM; CDR2 reads ANQGSEA. CDR3 in DNA: TGCAGCGTTGGGACAGGGGGGGGCAATGAGCAGTTCTTC. Translating gives CSVGTGGGNEQFF.

This chain joins TRBV5-1 and TRBJ2-2; no firm D call. This CDR3 is built from 16 residues. The germline V gene has CDR1 SGHRS and CDR2 YFSETQ. Trimming shortened V by 1 base and J by 2 bases, and 12 bases separated the two germline ends. The CDR3 nucleotides read TGCGCCAGCAGCTTGAATCGGCCCAGCAACACCGGGGAGCTGTTTTTT. Its translation is CASSLNRPSNTGELFF.

J is TRBJ2-3 and V is TRBV5-1, with 7 bases matching TRBD1. V was pared by 4 bases and J by 2 bases, with 13 bases of the junction left unmatched. Germline-derived CDR1 and CDR2 are SGHRS and YFSETQ. The CDR3 sequence is 17 residues long. The CDR3 DNA is TGCGCCAGCAGCCTGTCTCGACTGGACAGGACCACAGATACGCAGTATTTT. Translation: CASSLSRLDRTTDTQYF.

This clone was found a few times. The chain uses TRBV29-1 and TRBJ2-1, with D perhaps TRBD2 (7 bases). The CDR3 consists of 12 residues. Germline assignment: CDR1 SQVTM and CDR2 ANQGSEA. Trimming removed 8 bases at V and 3 bases at J, with 11 bases between. CDR3 region: CSLADSYNEQFF. The DNA of the CDR3 is TGCAGCCTAGCGGACAGCTACAATGAGCAGTTCTTC.

The CDR3 is CASSPGTGGTNEKLFF. For the CDR3, the DNA is TGTGCCAGCAGCCCTGGGACAGGGGGGACTAATGAAAAACTGTTTTTT. The J gene is TRBJ1-4, the V gene TRBV27; 11 nucleotides align to TRBD1. CDR3 length: 16 residues. V dropped 6 bases and J dropped 2; count of bases not matched to a gene: 5. Germline assignment: CDR1 MNHEY and CDR2 SMNVEV (reference sequence). The variable domain in full, completed from reference TRBV27 and TRBJ1-4, reads EAQVTQNPRYLITVTGKKLTVTCSQNMNHEYMSWYRQDPGLGLRQIYYSMNVEVTDKGDVPEGYKVSRKEKRNFPLILESPSPNQTSLYFCASSPGTGGTNEKLFFGSGTQLSVL.

This chain joins TRBV2 and TRBJ1-2, with D maybe TRBD1 (5 bases). CDR3 size: 15 residues. Germline loops: CDR1 SNHLY, CDR2 FYNNEI. The ends were cut back, 3 bases at V and 4 bases at J, with 15 bases in the middle. This CDR3 reads CASSDHPGGSYGYTF. The CDR3 coding sequence is TGTGCCAGCAGTGACCACCCCGGGGGGAGCTATGGCTACACCTTC.

In DNA form, the CDR3 reads TGTGCCAGCAGCCAAGACCCCAACGAGCAGTACTTC. Its protein product is CASSQDPNEQYF. The chain uses TRBV14 and TRBJ2-7; D not resolved. Germline V CDR1 and CDR2: SGHDN, FVKESK. The length of the CDR3 is 12 residues. Trimming stripped 0 bases from V and 5 bases from J, with 5 bases between.

The J gene is TRBJ2-7, the V gene TRBV4-1, with D perhaps matching TRBD1 (6 bases). Trimming took off 1 base at V and 4 bases at J, with 11 bases between the two ends. CDR3 size: 14 residues. Germline V gene data show CDR1 as MGHRA and CDR2 as YSYEKL. CDR3 loop: CASSQGQGWYEQYF. The CDR3 bases are TGCGCCAGCAGCCAAGGTCAGGGGTGGTACGAGCAGTACTTC.

The chain recombines TRBV19 with TRBJ2-5; 9 positions agree with TRBD1. V dropped 9 bases and J dropped 1; count of bases not matched to a gene: 6. CDR3 length equals 14 residues. CDR1 is LNHDA and CDR2 is SQIVND in the germline V gene (reference sequence). The chain's CDR3 is CARKEQGAQETQYF. CDR3 bases: TGTGCCAGAAAAGAACAGGGGGCCCAAGAGACCCAGTACTTC.

This clone was seen only a few times. This rearrangement joins TRBV7-9 to TRBJ2-7; D not resolved. There are 12 residues in the CDR3. The V gene lost 4 bases and the J gene lost 4 bases, with 8 bases spanning the gap. The V gene's germline CDR1 is SEHNR and CDR2 FQNEAQ (reference sequence). The CDR3 DNA follows: TGTGCCAGCAGCTCCTCGTATTACGAGCAGTACTTC. It translates to CASSSSYYEQYF.

The V gene is TRBV29-1, the J gene TRBJ2-5, with D perhaps TRBD2 (7 bases). From germline, CDR1 is SQVTM and CDR2 ANQGSEA. The CDR3 loop spans 16 amino acids. The V and J ends lost 3 bases and 5 bases respectively, with 22 bases between them. CDR3 sequence (DNA): TGCAGCGTTGAGGGGGGGGCAACCCCCACGGAGGAGACCCAGTACTTC. Encoded protein: CSVEGGATPTEETQYF.

The V and J genes are TRBV7-9 and TRBJ1-1; TRBD1 might be the D (6 bases). The germline gives CDR1 SEHNR, CDR2 FQNEAQ (reference sequence). Trimming took off 6 bases at V and 1 base at J, with 15 bases between the two ends. The CDR3 contains 15 residues. DNA for the CDR3: TGTGCCAGCAGAATTAGGGGGGCCCAGAACACTGAAGCTTTCTTT. Protein: CASRIRGAQNTEAFF.